Following are 30 T cell receptor beta chains from one sample sequenced in a study of long-term antiretroviral therapy in people with HIV. Runs used v3.0 of the immunoSEQ assay and were done at survey level. Repertoires were generated with immunoSEQ multiplex PCR, while TCRdb's copy carries only in-frame clones and drops some. Here the sample spans fewer than 45,000 clones, roughly 85% being singletons. Material: unsorted PBMCs, obtained 2.2 years after starting antiretroviral therapy. The source of these receptors is a man between 18 and 29 years old with HIV.

This clone was seen only a few times. The V and J genes are TRBV5-1 and TRBJ1-1, with D perhaps TRBD1 (5 bases). The V end was cut by 1 base, the J end by 3 bases, with 10 bases between. CDR3 length: 14 residues. Germline CDR1 SGHRS, CDR2 YFSETQ. DNA for the CDR3: TGCGCCAGCAGCTTGTGGGTGGGGGACACTGAAGCTTTCTTT. This codes for CASSLWVGDTEAFF.

This clone was seen a few times. This chain uses TRBV30 with TRBJ1-5; perhaps TRBD1 as D (5 bases). V was shortened by 1 base and J by 2 bases, with 6 bases between the two germline ends. This CDR3 is 13 amino acids long. Germline V gives CDR1 GTSNPN, CDR2 SVGIG (reference sequence). CDR3 bases: TGTGCCTGGAGTGCACAGGGCAATCAGCCCCAGCATTTT. Its translation is CAWSAQGNQPQHF.

This chain connects TRBV7-9 to TRBJ2-6; D remains ambiguous. CDR1 SEHNR and CDR2 FQNEAQ come from the germline V gene (reference sequence). This CDR3 contains 17 residues. V lost 2 bases and J lost 0, with 11 bases in between. CDR3 DNA sequence: TGTGCCAGCAGCTTACAGCTAGGGTACTCTGGGGCCAACGTCCTGACTTTC. Protein: CASSLQLGYSGANVLTF.

This clone was seen just once. V gene TRBV27 combines with J gene TRBJ2-1; no clear D. Trimming left V 5 bases short and J 0 bases short, with 5 bases between. The CDR3 extends over 13 amino acids. The germline CDR1 and CDR2 sequences are MNHEY and SMNVEV (reference sequence). The CDR3 loop is CASSLSSYNEQFF. In DNA, the CDR3 is TGTGCCAGCAGTCTAAGCTCCTACAATGAGCAGTTCTTC.

The chain employs TRBV5-1 and TRBJ1-2; no clear D. Germline assignment: CDR1 SGHRS and CDR2 YFSETQ. Trimming removed 5 bases from V and 4 bases from J, with 24 bases in between. CDR3 length: 17 amino acids. The DNA of the CDR3 is TGCGCCAGCAGGCAGTCAAGGCCGTACCCAACCTTCTATGGCTACACCTTC. Protein product: CASRQSRPYPTFYGYTF. Using reference TRBV5-1 and TRBJ1-2 for the parts outside the CDR3, the full variable domain is KAGVTQTPRYLIKTRGQQVTLSCSPISGHRSVSWYQQTPGQGLQFLFEYFSETQRNKGNFPGRFSGRQFSNSRSEMNVSTLELGDSALYLCASRQSRPYPTFYGYTFGSGTRLTVV.

The gene calls are TRBV4-1 and TRBJ2-5; 12 nucleotides line up with TRBD2. V trimming: 3 bases; J trimming: 5 bases; junction bases outside the gene matches: 10. This CDR3 comprises 17 residues. CDR1 and CDR2 from the germline V gene are MGHRA and YSYEKL. The CDR3 nucleotides are TGCGCCAGCAGCCACCCCACTAGCGGGGGGTCCCTGGAGACCCAGTACTTC. Translation gives CASSHPTSGGSLETQYF.

This clone was detected a few times. J is TRBJ1-5 and V is TRBV19; weak D call: TRBD1 (6 bases). Germline CDR1 is LNHDA and CDR2 is SQIVND (reference sequence). Trimming took 6 bases from V and 3 from J, leaving 12 bases between them. The CDR3 covers 14 residues. CDR3 in DNA: TGTGCCAGTAGCGGGGGACACCCCAATCAGCCCCAGCATTTT. Its translation is CASSGGHPNQPQHF.

The chain links TRBV7-9 to TRBJ2-3; D might be TRBD2 (5 bases). Trimming removed 5 bases at V and 6 bases at J, with 9 bases between. The CDR3 is 12 residues long. CDR1 is SEHNR and CDR2 is FQNEAQ in the germline V gene (reference sequence). The CDR3 sequence is CASSHGVDTQYF. The CDR3 DNA reads as TGTGCCAGCAGCCACGGGGTCGATACGCAGTATTTT.

A remark on this clone: Relative to the germline gene, one junction end is altered; a read error may explain this. The chain links TRBV28 to TRBJ2-1; either TRBD1 or TRBD2 may supply D (6 bases each). The germline CDR1 and CDR2 sequences are MDHEN and SYDVKM. The CDR3 sequence is 13 residues long. The CDR3 DNA sequence: TGTGCCAGCAGTTTATCTTGGGGGGCCCGGTCGATCTTC. This translates into CASSLSWGARSIF.

The CDR3 is CASSVSGGSYNEQFF. DNA for the CDR3: TGTGCCAGCAGCGTAAGCGGGGGGAGCTACAATGAGCAGTTCTTC. This rearrangement joins TRBV9 to TRBJ2-1; 9 nucleotides agree with TRBD2. The CDR3 spans 15 residues. The trim removed 1 base at V and 3 bases at J, leaving 2 bases unmatched. Germline V CDR1 and CDR2: SGDLS, YYNGEE.

The chain employs TRBV28 and TRBJ1-5; D not certain. Per germline, CDR1 MDHEN and CDR2 SYDVKM. This CDR3 is built from 13 residues. V lost 3 bases to trimming and J lost 4 bases, with 7 bases between them. The CDR3 sequence: CASSFAGNQPQHF. The CDR3 DNA reads TGTGCCAGCAGTTTCGCGGGGAATCAGCCCCAGCATTTT.

The J gene is TRBJ1-3, the V gene TRBV9, with 7 bases fitting TRBD1. This CDR3 is built from 14 residues. Unmatched junction bases numbered 2, after V lost 4 bases and J lost 1 base. Germline V gives CDR1 SGDLS, CDR2 YYNGEE. This CDR3 reads CASSLQGSGNTIYF. The CDR3 DNA sequence: TGTGCCAGCAGCTTACAGGGGTCTGGAAACACCATATATTTT.

The chain is built from TRBV9 and TRBJ2-1, with 14 nucleotides matching TRBD2. The V gene end was trimmed by 3 bases and the J gene end by 8 bases; junction bases not matched to a gene: 4. Germline CDR1 SGDLS, CDR2 YYNGEE. The CDR3 contains 15 residues. The CDR3 region has the DNA TGTGCCAGCAGCGCCGGGACTAGCGGGAGCTATGAGCAGTTCTTC. Its protein product is CASSAGTSGSYEQFF.

This clone was recorded only once. The V gene is TRBV14, the J gene TRBJ2-7, with D hard to call. V was trimmed by 1 base and J by 4 bases, leaving 14 bases between them. The length of the CDR3 is 15 residues. The germline V gene encodes CDR1 SGHDN and CDR2 FVKESK. For the CDR3, the DNA is TGTGCCAGCAGCCAAGGAAACGGGTTCTATTACGAGCAGTACTTC. Protein product: CASSQGNGFYYEQYF.

The chain uses TRBV28 and TRBJ2-5, with D possibly matching TRBD1 (5 bases). Germline-derived CDR1 and CDR2 are MDHEN and SYDVKM. Trimming took off 3 bases at V and 7 bases at J, with 12 bases between the two ends. CDR3 length: 13 residues. CDR3 DNA sequence: TGTGCCAGCAGTTTCCAGGGAACTGGGACCCAGTACTTC. As protein: CASSFQGTGTQYF.

This rearrangement joins TRBV18 to TRBJ2-3, with 8 bases lining up with TRBD1. The V gene's germline CDR1 is KGHSH and CDR2 LQKENI. This CDR3 comprises 15 residues. V gave up 0 bases and J gave up 6 bases; unmatched junction bases: 5. In DNA, the CDR3 is TGTGCCAGCTCACCACCGGGACAGGTGGGGGATACGCAGTATTTT. It specifies CASSPPGQVGDTQYF.

The gene calls are TRBV4-1 and TRBJ2-7, with TRBD2 identical over 10 bases. Germline CDR1 MGHRA, CDR2 YSYEKL. The CDR3 consists of 19 residues. The V gene end was trimmed by 3 bases and the J gene end by 0 bases; junction bases not matched to a gene: 14. The CDR3 DNA reads as TGCGCCAGCAGCCAGGTGGGAGCTAGCGGGGGTGATAGCTCCTACGAGCAGTACTTC. Amino acids: CASSQVGASGGDSSYEQYF.

V is TRBV11-2 and J is TRBJ1-3; a possible D gene is TRBD1 (5 bases). V lost 5 bases and J 7 bases, leaving 12 bases between the germline ends. This CDR3 is built from 13 residues. Per the germline V gene, CDR1 is SGHAT and CDR2 is FQNNGV. As DNA, the CDR3 is TGTGCCAGCAGCGGCTCCTGGGGGAACACCATATATTTT. It translates to CASSGSWGNTIYF.

V usage is TRBV5-6 and J usage is TRBJ1-4; 10 bases fit TRBD1. Trimming at V came to 2 bases and at J to 7 bases, leaving 5 bases not matched to a gene. The germline V gene has CDR1 SGHDT and CDR2 YYEEEE. The CDR3 covers 15 residues. CDR3 loop: CASSFGTGVGEKLFF. The CDR3 DNA follows: TGTGCCAGCAGCTTCGGGACAGGGGTGGGTGAAAAACTGTTTTTT.

This clone was observed a handful of times. The chain has TRBV5-1 and TRBJ1-6; no reliable D call. The CDR3 extends over 13 amino acids. Germline V lookup: CDR1 SGHRS, CDR2 YFSETQ. V shed 1 base and J shed 7 bases, with 6 bases lying between them. The CDR3 DNA sequence: TGCGCCAGCAGCTTGCGGGGAAATTCACCCCTCCACTTT. This encodes CASSLRGNSPLHF.

This clone was observed a single time. The chain links TRBV6-6 to TRBJ1-5; tentatively, D is TRBD1 (5 bases). The length of the CDR3 is 15 residues. Trimming stripped 5 bases from V and 0 bases from J, with 11 bases between. Germline-derived CDR1 and CDR2 are MNHNY and SVGAGI (reference sequence). CDR3 in amino acids: CASSGGGYSNQPQHF. CDR3 DNA: TGTGCCAGCAGTGGGGGTGGGTATAGCAATCAGCCCCAGCATTTT.

The chain combines TRBV18 with TRBJ2-1; D remains unclear. The CDR3 is 15 residues long. CDR1 is KGHSH, CDR2 LQKENI, per germline. With 2 bases removed from V and 5 bases from J, the gap between germline ends came to 13 bases. Here the CDR3 reads CASSPVAGLNNEQFF. Here the CDR3 DNA reads TGTGCCAGCTCACCAGTAGCAGGCCTCAACAATGAGCAGTTCTTC.

V gene TRBV6-6 combines with J gene TRBJ1-1; D gene ambiguous. CDR1 and CDR2 from the germline V gene are MNHNY and SVGAGI (reference sequence). Trimming took off 11 bases at V and 2 bases at J, with 15 bases between the two ends. The CDR3 sequence is 13 residues long. The CDR3 reads CAVPSAGNTEAFF. As DNA, the CDR3 is TGTGCCGTTCCGTCCGCGGGAAACACTGAAGCTTTCTTT.

In its sample, this clone was seen a few times. The chain links TRBV4-2 to TRBJ1-5, with a weak D call TRBD1 (5 bases). Per germline, CDR1 LGHNA and CDR2 YNFKEQ. The CDR3 loop spans 14 amino acids. The V end was cut by 0 bases, the J end by 7 bases, with 10 bases between. CDR3 coding DNA: TGTGCCAGCAGCCAAGAGGGGCGGCACCAGCCCCAGCATTTT. As protein: CASSQEGRHQPQHF.

This chain connects TRBV13 to TRBJ1-2, with 7 bases fitting TRBD1. The V gene's germline CDR1 is PRHDT and CDR2 FYEKMQ (reference sequence). The CDR3 consists of 15 residues. V shed 2 bases and J 7 bases; nucleotides not matched to a gene: 10. CDR3 bases: TGTGCCAGCAGCTTATCAGGGGGGCGCCGGAGTGGCTACACCTTC. It is translated as CASSLSGGRRSGYTF.

This clone has only one observation. This chain joins TRBV9 and TRBJ2-3; 9 positions agree with TRBD2. The CDR3 loop spans 15 amino acids. V lost 4 bases and J lost 3; bases outside the gene matches: 6. CDR1 SGDLS and CDR2 YYNGEE come from the germline V gene. The CDR3, as DNA: TGTGCCAGCAGCAGCGGGAGGTTTAGTACAGATACGCAGTATTTT. Encoded protein: CASSSGRFSTDTQYF.

V gene TRBV5-1 combines with J gene TRBJ2-1; TRBD2 matches at 8 bases. J lost 9 bases, V lost 3 bases, and 5 bases had no gene match. This CDR3 is built from 13 residues. Germline V gene sequence: CDR1 SGHRS, CDR2 YFSETQ. In nucleotides, the CDR3 is TGCGCCAGCAGCTGGACCGGGGGGGCTGAGCAGTTCTTC. This encodes CASSWTGGAEQFF.

This rearrangement joins TRBV7-2 to TRBJ1-2; TRBD1 might be the D (5 bases). The CDR3 consists of 17 residues. The V gene lost 5 bases and the J gene lost 8 bases, with 27 bases spanning the gap. CDR1 and CDR2 (germline): SGHTA, FQGNSA. CDR3 DNA sequence: TGTGCCAGCAGCCGAAGCGTATGGGACCCTCAAGACGGAGGCTACACCTTC. Amino acid sequence: CASSRSVWDPQDGGYTF.

This clone was seen only a few times. The chain carries TRBV19 and TRBJ1-1, with 8 bases fitting TRBD1. Germline V lookup: CDR1 LNHDA, CDR2 SQIVND (reference sequence). V was clipped by 5 bases and J by 0 bases; unmatched bases: 8. This CDR3 is built from 16 residues. The CDR3 DNA is TGTGCCAGTAGTGCTCCAGGGGGCTTAATGAACACTGAAGCTTTCTTT. Protein product: CASSAPGGLMNTEAFF. Full variable domain (outside the CDR3, taken from reference TRBV19 and TRBJ1-1): DGGITQSPKYLFRKEGQNVTLSCEQNLNHDAMYWYRQDPGQGLRLIYYSQIVNDFQKGDIAEGYSVSREKKESFPLTVTSAQKNPTAFYLCASSAPGGLMNTEAFFGQGTRLTVV.

The V call is TRBV28, the J call TRBJ1-1; maybe TRBD1 (5 bases). Per germline, CDR1 MDHEN and CDR2 SYDVKM. The CDR3 totals 15 residues. V was cut by 7 bases and J by 2 bases, with 17 bases left in between. CDR3 in DNA: TGTGCCAGCAAAACACAGGCTCCAGACAACACTGAAGCTTTCTTT. Its protein product is CASKTQAPDNTEAFF. Complete variable domain (other parts from reference TRBV28 and TRBJ1-1): DVKVTQSSRYLVKRTGEKVFLECVQDMDHENMFWYRQDPGLGLRLIYFSYDVKMKEKGDIPEGYSVSREKKERFSLILESASTNQTSMYLCASKTQAPDNTEAFFGQGTRLTVV.